The present T cell receptor (beta chain) was sequenced within a study of cytomegalovirus exposure and HLA in healthy donors. Notes on the study in general: There were some public TCRs occurring in many donors, but most TCR sequences were rare.

Only a few counts were recorded for this clone. The antigen is undetermined. PCR was performed using 60 Vbeta and 13 Jbeta primers. Sequencing used immunoSEQ multiplex PCR; TCRdb keeps in-frame clones, though not all of them. The table lists roughly 160,000 clones, roughly 89% of them singletons. Germline V gene lookup returns CDR1 SEHNR and CDR2 FQNEAQ (reference sequence). The CDR3 has 19 amino acids. Trimming took 4 bases from V and 5 from J, leaving 27 bases between them. The chain uses TRBV7-9 and TRBJ2-1; tentatively, D is TRBD2 (6 bases). Material for sequencing was PBMCs. The source is a woman in her thirties in good health and CMV-seronegative. The CDR3, as DNA: TGTGCCAGCAGCTCCCCCCGGACTACCGCTGGGGGTAAGAACAATGAGCAGTTCTTC. Translation: CASSSPRTTAGGKNNEQFF.